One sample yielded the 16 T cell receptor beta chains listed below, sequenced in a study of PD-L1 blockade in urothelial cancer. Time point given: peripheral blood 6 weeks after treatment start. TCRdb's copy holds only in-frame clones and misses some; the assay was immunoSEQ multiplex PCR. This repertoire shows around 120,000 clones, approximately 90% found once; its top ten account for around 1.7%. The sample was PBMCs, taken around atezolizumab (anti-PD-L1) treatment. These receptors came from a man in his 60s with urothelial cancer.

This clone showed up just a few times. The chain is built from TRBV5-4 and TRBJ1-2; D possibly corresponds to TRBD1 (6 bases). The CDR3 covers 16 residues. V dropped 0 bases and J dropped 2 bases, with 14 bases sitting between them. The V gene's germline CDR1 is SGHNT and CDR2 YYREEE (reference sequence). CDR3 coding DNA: TGTGCCAGCAGCTTGGAGTCGACAGGTTACAACTATGGCTACACCTTC. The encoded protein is CASSLESTGYNYGYTF.

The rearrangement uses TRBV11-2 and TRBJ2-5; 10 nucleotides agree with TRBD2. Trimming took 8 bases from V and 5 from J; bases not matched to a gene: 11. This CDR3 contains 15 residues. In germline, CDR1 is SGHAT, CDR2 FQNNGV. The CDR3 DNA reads TGTGCCAGCCAACCTCGAGCGGGGGGGGGCGAGACCCAGTACTTC. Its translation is CASQPRAGGGETQYF.

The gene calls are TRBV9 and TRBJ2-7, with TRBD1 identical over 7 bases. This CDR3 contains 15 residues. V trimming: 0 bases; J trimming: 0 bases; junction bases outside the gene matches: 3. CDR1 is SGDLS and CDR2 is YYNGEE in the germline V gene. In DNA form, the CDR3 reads TGTGCCAGCAGCGTAGGACAGGGCACCTCCTACGAGCAGTACTTC. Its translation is CASSVGQGTSYEQYF.

The DNA of the CDR3 is TGTGCCAGCAGCTTAATGGAGGGAGGGACTGAAGCTTTCTTT. Its translation: CASSLMEGGTEAFF. The V and J genes are TRBV11-2 and TRBJ1-1; D not certain. V was shortened by 2 bases and J by 5 bases, with 12 bases between the two germline ends. This CDR3 contains 14 residues. Germline V gene data show CDR1 as SGHAT and CDR2 as FQNNGV.

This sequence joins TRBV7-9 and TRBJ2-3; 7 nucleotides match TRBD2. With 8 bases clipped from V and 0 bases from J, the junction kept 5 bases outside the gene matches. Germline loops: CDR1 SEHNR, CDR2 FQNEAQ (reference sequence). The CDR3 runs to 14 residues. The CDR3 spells CASGEGLSTDTQYF. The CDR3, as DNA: TGTGCCAGCGGGGAGGGTCTCAGCACAGATACGCAGTATTTT. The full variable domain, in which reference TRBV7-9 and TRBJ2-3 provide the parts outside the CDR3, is DTGVSQNPRHKITKRGQNVTFRCDPISEHNRLYWYRQTLGQGPEFLTYFQNEAQLEKSRLLSDRFSAERPKGSFSTLEIQRTEQGDSAMYLCASGEGLSTDTQYFGPGTRLTVL.

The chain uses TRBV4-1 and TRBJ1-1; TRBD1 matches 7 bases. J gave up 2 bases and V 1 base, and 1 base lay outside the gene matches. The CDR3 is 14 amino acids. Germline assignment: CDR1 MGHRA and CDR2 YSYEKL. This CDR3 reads CASSQGQGNTEAFF. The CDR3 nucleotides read TGCGCCAGCAGCCAAGGACAGGGAAACACTGAAGCTTTCTTT.

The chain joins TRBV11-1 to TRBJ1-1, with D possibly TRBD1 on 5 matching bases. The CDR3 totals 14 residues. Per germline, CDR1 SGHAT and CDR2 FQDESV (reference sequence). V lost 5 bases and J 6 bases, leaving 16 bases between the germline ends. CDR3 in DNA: TGTGCCAGCAGCCTGGACACCCCTGGGGCTGAAGCTTTCTTT. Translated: CASSLDTPGAEAFF.

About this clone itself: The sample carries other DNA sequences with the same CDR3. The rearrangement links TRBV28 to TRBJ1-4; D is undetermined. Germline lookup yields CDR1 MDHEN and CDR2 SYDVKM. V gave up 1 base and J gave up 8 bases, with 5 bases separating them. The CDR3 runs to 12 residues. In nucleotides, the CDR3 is TGTGCCAGCAGTTTATCCCCAGAAAAACTGTTTTTT. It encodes CASSLSPEKLFF.

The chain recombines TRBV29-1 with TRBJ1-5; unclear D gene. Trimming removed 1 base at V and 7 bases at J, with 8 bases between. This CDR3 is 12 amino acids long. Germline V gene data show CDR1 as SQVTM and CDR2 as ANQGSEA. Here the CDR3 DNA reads TGCAGCGTTGAAGCTCCCGGGCAGCCCCAGCATTTT. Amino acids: CSVEAPGQPQHF. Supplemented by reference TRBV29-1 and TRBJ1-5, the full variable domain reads SAVISQKPSRDICQRGTSLTIQCQVDSQVTMMFWYRQQPGQSLTLIATANQGSEATYESGFVIDKFPISRPNLTFSTLTVSNMSPEDSSIYLCSVEAPGQPQHFGDGTRLSIL.

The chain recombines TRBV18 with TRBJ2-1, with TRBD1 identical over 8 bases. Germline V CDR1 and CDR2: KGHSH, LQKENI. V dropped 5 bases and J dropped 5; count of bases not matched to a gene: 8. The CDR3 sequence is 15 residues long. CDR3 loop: CASSSSGGWDNEQFF. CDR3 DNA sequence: TGTGCCAGCTCATCATCAGGGGGCTGGGACAATGAGCAGTTCTTC.

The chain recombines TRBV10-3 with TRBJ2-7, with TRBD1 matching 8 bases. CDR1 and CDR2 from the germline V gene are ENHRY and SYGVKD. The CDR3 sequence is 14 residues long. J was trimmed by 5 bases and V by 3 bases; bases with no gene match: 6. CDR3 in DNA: TGTGCCATCAGTGATGGACAGGGTGAACACGAGCAGTACTTC. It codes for CAISDGQGEHEQYF.

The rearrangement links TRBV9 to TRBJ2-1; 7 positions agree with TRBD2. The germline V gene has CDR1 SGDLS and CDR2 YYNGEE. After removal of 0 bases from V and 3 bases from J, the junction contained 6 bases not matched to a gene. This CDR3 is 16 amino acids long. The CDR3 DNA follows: TGTGCCAGCAGCGTAGGGCTAGCGGATTACTACAATGAGCAGTTCTTC. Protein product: CASSVGLADYYNEQFF. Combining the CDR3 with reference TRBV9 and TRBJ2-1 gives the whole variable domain DSGVTQTPKHLITATGQRVTLRCSPRSGDLSVYWYQQSLDQGLQFLIQYYNGEERAKGNILERFSAQQFPDLHSELNLSSLELGDSALYFCASSVGLADYYNEQFFGPGTRLTVL.

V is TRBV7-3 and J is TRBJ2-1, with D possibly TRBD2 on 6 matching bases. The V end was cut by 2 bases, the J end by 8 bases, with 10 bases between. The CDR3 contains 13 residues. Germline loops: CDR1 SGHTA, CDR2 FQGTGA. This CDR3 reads CASSLGEADEQFF. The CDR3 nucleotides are TGTGCCAGCAGCTTAGGGGAGGCCGATGAGCAGTTCTTC.

DNA for the CDR3: TGTGCCAGCAGCCCAAAGAGGATCTCGGGTGGGGCCAACGTCCTGACTTTC. Amino acids: CASSPKRISGGANVLTF. This chain connects TRBV7-3 to TRBJ2-6, with D unresolved. The CDR3 runs to 17 residues. Trimming cost V 5 bases and J 3 bases, with 17 bases left between them. The V gene's germline CDR1 is SGHTA and CDR2 FQGTGA.

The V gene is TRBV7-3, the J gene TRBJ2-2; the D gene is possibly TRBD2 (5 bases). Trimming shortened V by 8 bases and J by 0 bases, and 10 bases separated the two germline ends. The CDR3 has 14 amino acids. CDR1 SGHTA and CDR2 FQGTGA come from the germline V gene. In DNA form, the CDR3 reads TGTGCCAGCCAGTGGGAGCCGAACACCGGGGAGCTGTTTTTT. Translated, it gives CASQWEPNTGELFF.

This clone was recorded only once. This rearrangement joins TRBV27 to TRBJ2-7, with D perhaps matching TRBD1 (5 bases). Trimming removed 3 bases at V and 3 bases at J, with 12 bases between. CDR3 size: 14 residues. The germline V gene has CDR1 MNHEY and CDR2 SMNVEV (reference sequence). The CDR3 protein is CASSFQTDFYEQYF. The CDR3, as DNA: TGTGCCAGCAGTTTCCAGACAGATTTCTACGAGCAGTACTTC.